The 28 T cell receptor beta chains presented below share a single source sample, sequenced in a study of T cells in Graves' hyperthyroidism and ophthalmopathy. TCR beta CDR3 region amplification was performed from RNA transcripts. HTBI primers were employed in a first-round RT-PCR of the TCR CDR3. TCRdb called the multiplex PCR reads again in MiXCR, with one record for every CDR3 protein. This sample has hundreds of thousands of distinct CDR3 sequences, with 12% to 15% found just once. Sequenced: blood. These receptors came from a woman aged 18-30 years with Graves' hyperthyroidism.

This clonotype was detected a few times. The V and J genes are TRBV7-2 and TRBJ2-7; 7 bases map to TRBD2. This CDR3 is 15 amino acids long. Trimming removed 2 bases from V and 2 bases from J; junction bases left unmatched: 6. In germline, CDR1 is SGHTA, CDR2 FQGNSA. CDR3 nucleotide sequence: TGTGCCAGCAGCTTAAATAGCGGGTCGGCCTACGAGCAGTACTTC. Amino acids: CASSLNSGSAYEQYF.

The table lists this clonotype with a count of one. This chain connects TRBV19 to TRBJ1-3; D uncertain. This CDR3 comprises 14 residues. The V end lost 3 bases, the J end lost 0 bases, and 6 bases lay between the germline ends. The germline gives CDR1 LNHDA, CDR2 SQIVND (reference sequence). The CDR3 sequence is CASSIVVSGNTIYF. The CDR3 DNA sequence: TGTGCCAGTAGTATTGTGGTCTCTGGAAACACCATATATTTT.

This clonotype has ten or more counts. V is TRBV24-1 and J is TRBJ2-3; TRBD2 agrees at 8 bases. Germline CDR1 reads KGHDR; CDR2 reads SFDVKD. This CDR3 region has 15 residues. The V gene end was trimmed by 1 base and the J gene end by 4 bases; junction bases not matched to a gene: 3. The chain's CDR3 is CATSDLTGRADTQYF. The DNA of the CDR3 is TGTGCCACCAGTGATTTAACCGGGAGGGCAGATACGCAGTATTTT.

The genes are TRBV6-2 or TRBV6-3 and TRBJ2-3; perhaps TRBD1 as D (6 bases). There are 15 residues in the CDR3. Trimming pared 2 bases from V and 3 bases from J, leaving 12 bases between. CDR1 is MNHEY, CDR2 SVGEGT, per germline. The CDR3 nucleotides read TGTGCCAGCAGTTACCTAGGACAGAGAACAGATACGCAGTATTTT. It translates to CASSYLGQRTDTQYF.

This clonotype showed up many times. This chain joins TRBV28 and TRBJ2-7; 7 bases are shared with TRBD2. After removal of 10 bases from V and 2 bases from J, the junction contained 14 bases not matched to a gene. The V gene's germline CDR1 is MDHEN and CDR2 SYDVKM. The CDR3 is 15 residues long. In DNA form, the CDR3 reads TGTGCCATCAGAACGGGAGGCCCCATGACCTACGAGCAGTACTTC. The encoded protein is CAIRTGGPMTYEQYF.

The table lists this clonotype with a few counts. The chain employs TRBV29-1 and TRBJ2-7, with D perhaps TRBD1 (6 bases). The CDR3 is 13 amino acids. Between the trimmed V and J ends, which lost 8 bases and 1 base, there was a span of 15 bases. From germline, CDR1 is SQVTM and CDR2 ANQGSEA. The CDR3 bases are TGCAGCTTCCGCCTAGGACAGTCCTACGAGCAGTACTTC. Protein sequence: CSFRLGQSYEQYF.

The rearrangement links TRBV19 to TRBJ2-1; D is unclear. CDR1 is LNHDA, CDR2 SQIVND, per germline (reference sequence). The CDR3 has 16 residues. V dropped 3 bases and J dropped 0 bases, with 12 bases sitting between them. CDR3 sequence: CASSIDGYSSYNEQFF. CDR3 nucleotides: TGTGCCAGTAGTATCGACGGCTATAGCTCCTACAATGAGCAGTTCTTC.

This clonotype was recorded many times. The chain has TRBV28 and TRBJ2-7; 14 bases map to TRBD2. The CDR3 totals 17 residues. The J segment lost 9 bases and the V segment lost 5 bases, leaving 15 bases of the junction unmatched. Germline CDR1 and CDR2: MDHEN and SYDVKM. As DNA, the CDR3 is TGTGCCAGCAGTCCCCCCCTTGGGACTAGCGGGAGAGGCGGGCAGTACTTC. Amino acid sequence: CASSPPLGTSGRGGQYF.

This clonotype was seen ten or more times. The V gene is TRBV30, the J gene TRBJ2-7, with TRBD1 identical over 8 bases. The CDR3 covers 15 residues. Losses at the gene ends were 1 base for V and 0 bases for J; bases not matched to a gene: 5. CDR1 and CDR2 from the germline V gene are GTSNPN and SVGIG (reference sequence). The CDR3 region is CAWSAGTGFSYEQYF. The CDR3 bases are TGTGCCTGGAGTGCCGGGACAGGCTTCTCCTACGAGCAGTACTTC.

This clonotype was found many times. V is TRBV2 and J is TRBJ1-5; TRBD1 aligns across 7 bases. The J segment lost 1 base and the V segment lost 5 bases, leaving 5 bases of the junction unmatched. CDR3 length: 15 amino acids. Germline loops: CDR1 SNHLY, CDR2 FYNNEI. The CDR3 reads CASSSGQRSNQPQHF. As DNA, the CDR3 is TGTGCCAGCAGTTCGGGACAGCGGAGCAATCAGCCCCAGCATTTT.

The genes are TRBV10-3 and TRBJ1-5; no reliable D call. The V gene's germline CDR1 is ENHRY and CDR2 SYGVKD. V gave up 3 bases and J gave up 2 bases, with 11 bases separating them. The CDR3 is 15 amino acids. CDR3 amino acids: CAISERGGGNQPQHF. DNA for the CDR3: TGTGCCATCAGTGAACGGGGTGGTGGCAATCAGCCCCAGCATTTT.

The chain recombines TRBV6-1 with TRBJ2-7, with 8 bases matching TRBD1. The CDR3 covers 15 residues. The V gene end was trimmed by 4 bases and the J gene end by 5 bases; junction bases not matched to a gene: 10. The germline V gene has CDR1 MNHNS and CDR2 SASEGT. CDR3 DNA: TGTGCCAGCAGTGGCACCGGGACAGGATCCCACGAGCAGTACTTC. It translates to CASSGTGTGSHEQYF.

This clonotype was counted between two and nine times. The chain is built from TRBV6-8 and TRBJ1-2; TRBD1 might be the D (6 bases). The CDR3 is 15 amino acids. V was shortened by 6 bases and J by 2 bases, with 16 bases between the two germline ends. Per germline, CDR1 MNHGY and CDR2 SAAAGT. CDR3 sequence reads: CASSQPGHLNYGYTF. The CDR3 DNA reads as TGTGCCAGCAGCCAGCCGGGACATCTAAACTATGGCTACACCTTC.

This clonotype has at least ten counts. The gene calls are TRBV20-1 and TRBJ2-3; TRBD1 or TRBD2 may be the D gene (5 bases each). The CDR3 has 16 amino acids. CDR1 DFQATT and CDR2 SNEGSKA come from the germline V gene (reference sequence). V lost 2 bases and J lost 2, with 17 bases in between. CDR3 bases: TGCAGTGCTAGATCCGTTTTTGGGGGAGCCACAGATACGCAGTATTTT. Its translation is CSARSVFGGATDTQYF.

This sequence joins TRBV29-1 and TRBJ2-1; 9 bases align to TRBD2. Germline lookup yields CDR1 SQVTM and CDR2 ANQGSEA. The J segment lost 0 bases and the V segment lost 2 bases, leaving 8 bases of the junction unmatched. The CDR3 has 17 amino acids. The CDR3 loop reads CSVERRAGGGSYNEQFF. The CDR3 region has the DNA TGCAGCGTTGAACGTAGGGCGGGAGGGGGCTCCTACAATGAGCAGTTCTTC.

The chain has TRBV10-3 and TRBJ1-5, with 8 bases lining up with TRBD1. This CDR3 spans 16 amino acids. V dropped 6 bases and J dropped 3; count of bases not matched to a gene: 10. CDR1 is ENHRY and CDR2 is SYGVKD in the germline V gene. For the CDR3, the DNA is TGTGCCATCAGCCCCGGACAGGGTGCCATCAATCAGCCCCAGCATTTT. Amino acids: CAISPGQGAINQPQHF.

This clonotype was recorded a few times. The chain carries TRBV7-9 and TRBJ2-7; D remains unclear. CDR1 is SEHNR, CDR2 FQNEAQ, per germline (reference sequence). The CDR3 runs 13 residues. Trimming took 3 bases from V and 2 from J, leaving 8 bases between them. The CDR3 here is CASSFNSPYEQYF. The CDR3 coding sequence is TGTGCCAGCAGCTTCAACAGCCCCTACGAGCAGTACTTC. Based on the CDR3 plus reference TRBV7-9 and TRBJ2-7, the full variable domain is DTGVSQNPRHKITKRGQNVTFRCDPISEHNRLYWYRQTLGQGPEFLTYFQNEAQLEKSRLLSDRFSAERPKGSFSTLEIQRTEQGDSAMYLCASSFNSPYEQYFGPGTRLTVT.

This clonotype was found a few times. The rearrangement joins TRBV29-1 to TRBJ1-1; D might be TRBD1 (5 bases). The ends were cut back, 5 bases at V and 4 bases at J, with 11 bases in the middle. The CDR3 runs 12 residues. In germline, CDR1 is SQVTM, CDR2 ANQGSEA. The CDR3 DNA sequence: TGCAGCGTTCTAGAGGGGTTCACTGAAGCTTTCTTT. Amino acids: CSVLEGFTEAFF. The whole variable domain, filled in from reference TRBV29-1 and TRBJ1-1, reads SAVISQKPSRDICQRGTSLTIQCQVDSQVTMMFWYRQQPGQSLTLIATANQGSEATYESGFVIDKFPISRPNLTFSTLTVSNMSPEDSSIYLCSVLEGFTEAFFGQGTRLTVV.

This clonotype was seen ten or more times. The chain recombines TRBV5-5 with TRBJ2-7, with D possibly matching TRBD2 (6 bases). Trimming pared 0 bases from V and 3 bases from J, leaving 22 bases between. Germline CDR1 and CDR2: SGHKS and YYEKEE (reference sequence). This CDR3 is 18 amino acids long. DNA for the CDR3: TGTGCCAGCAGCTTGGTGGCGGGGCTGGATCTTCTTGGCTACGAGCAGTACTTC. Amino acid sequence: CASSLVAGLDLLGYEQYF.

Ten or more counts support this clonotype. The V and J genes are TRBV9 and TRBJ2-1, with D perhaps matching TRBD2 (6 bases). The V and J ends lost 5 bases and 0 bases respectively, with 15 bases between them. Germline CDR1 reads SGDLS; CDR2 reads YYNGEE. The length of the CDR3 is 16 residues. The CDR3 protein is CASSYYRESSYNEQFF. In DNA form, the CDR3 reads TGTGCCAGCAGTTACTACCGGGAGAGCTCCTACAATGAGCAGTTCTTC.

This clonotype appeared a few times. The V call is TRBV4-3, the J call TRBJ2-7; 10 bases line up with TRBD2. V was clipped by 1 base and J by 4 bases; unmatched bases: 7. The CDR3 spans 16 residues. Looked up from germline, CDR1 is LGHNA and CDR2 is YSLEER. CDR3 loop: CASSQGLAGYLYEQYF. The CDR3 coding sequence is TGCGCCAGCAGCCAAGGACTAGCGGGCTACCTATACGAGCAGTACTTC.

This clonotype came up many times. This chain uses TRBV28 with TRBJ1-1; TRBD1 might be the D (6 bases). The length of the CDR3 is 14 residues. Germline CDR1 reads MDHEN; CDR2 reads SYDVKM. V was trimmed by 4 bases and J by 3 bases, leaving 12 bases between them. The CDR3 sequence is CASSSLHRDTEAFF. In nucleotides, the CDR3 is TGTGCCAGCAGTTCATTGCACAGGGACACTGAAGCTTTCTTT.

This clonotype was recorded many times. The J gene is TRBJ1-1, the V gene TRBV18, with 8 positions matching TRBD1. The CDR3 covers 14 residues. V shed 4 bases and J 5 bases; nucleotides not matched to a gene: 6. Germline lookup yields CDR1 KGHSH and CDR2 LQKENI. The CDR3 region has the DNA TGTGCCAGCTCACAGACAGGGGTGGATACTGAAGCTTTCTTT. It is translated as CASSQTGVDTEAFF.

This clonotype was observed at least ten times. The J gene is TRBJ2-5, the V gene TRBV29-1; D perhaps matches TRBD1 (6 bases). V was trimmed by 7 bases and J by 0 bases, leaving 12 bases between them. This CDR3 is 13 amino acids long. CDR1 is SQVTM and CDR2 is ANQGSEA in the germline V gene. CDR3 DNA: TGCAGCGCTGGGGGCCGCCACCAAGAGACCCAGTACTTC. Encoded protein: CSAGGRHQETQYF.

The gene calls are TRBV29-1 and TRBJ2-1; 9 bases fit TRBD2. V shed 2 bases, J shed 4 bases, and the junction held 12 bases outside the gene matches. Germline V gives CDR1 SQVTM, CDR2 ANQGSEA. The CDR3 has 17 amino acids. The CDR3 is CSVELRFAGGSYNEQFF. CDR3 nucleotides: TGCAGCGTTGAACTACGTTTCGCGGGAGGGAGTTACAATGAGCAGTTCTTC.

V gene TRBV20-1 combines with J gene TRBJ2-1; TRBD1 is a possible D gene (7 bases). CDR3 length: 16 residues. Between the trimmed V and J ends, which lost 0 bases and 3 bases, there was a span of 15 bases. The germline CDR1 and CDR2 sequences are DFQATT and SNEGSKA (reference sequence). This chain's CDR3 is CSAREGGQGDYNEQFF. DNA for the CDR3: TGCAGTGCTAGAGAGGGGGGTCAGGGGGACTACAATGAGCAGTTCTTC.

This clonotype was detected a few times. The gene calls are TRBV4-1 and TRBJ2-2; TRBD1 might be the D (5 bases). The CDR3 is made up of 14 amino acids. V lost 7 bases to trimming and J lost 1 base, with 10 bases between them. Germline CDR1 is MGHRA and CDR2 is YSYEKL. The CDR3 sequence is CASTWTRNTGELFF. Here the CDR3 DNA reads TGCGCCAGCACCTGGACACGGAACACCGGGGAGCTGTTTTTT.

This clonotype was seen repeatedly, ten times or more. The V and J genes are TRBV20-1 and TRBJ2-3; 8 positions match TRBD2. With 5 bases clipped from V and 2 bases from J, the junction kept 18 bases outside the gene matches. Per germline, CDR1 DFQATT and CDR2 SNEGSKA (reference sequence). CDR3 length: 18 amino acids. CDR3 sequence reads: CSASPAGGSGPPTDTQYF. The CDR3 DNA follows: TGCAGTGCTTCCCCGGCGGGAGGTTCAGGGCCACCCACAGATACGCAGTATTTT.